One and the same sample provided the 18 T cell receptor beta chains below, sequenced in a study of early T cells in non-severe SARS-CoV-2 infection. TCRdb itself ran the 5' RACE reads through MiXCR, one entry per CDR3 protein. Of around 32,000 distinct CDR3 sequences listed, under 6% are singletons. The specimen was whole blood. The receptors stem from an adult who was a healthcare worker with PCR-confirmed SARS-CoV-2 infection or an uninfected control (not recorded which).

This clonotype occurred many times. V usage is TRBV3-1 and J usage is TRBJ2-7, with TRBD2 matching over 15 bases. The germline V gene encodes CDR1 LGHDT and CDR2 YNNKEL (reference sequence). J was trimmed by 4 bases and V by 4 bases; bases with no gene match: 2. The CDR3 runs 15 residues. In DNA form, the CDR3 reads TGTGCCAGCAGCCTGGGACTAGCGGGGGGTTACGAGCAGTACTTC. This codes for CASSLGLAGGYEQYF.

The chain has TRBV7-8 and TRBJ2-3; 13 nucleotides match TRBD2. The junction had 8 bases not matched to a gene; V was cut back by 3 bases and J by 2 bases. CDR1 is SGHVS, CDR2 FQNEAQ, per germline. The CDR3 spans 18 residues. The CDR3 DNA reads as TGTGCCAGCAGCTTCCCGGGACTAGCGGGGAATTTCACAGATACGCAGTATTTT. Translation gives CASSFPGLAGNFTDTQYF.

This clonotype was seen at least ten times. This rearrangement joins TRBV13 to TRBJ2-7; tentatively, D is TRBD2 (6 bases). Germline lookup yields CDR1 PRHDT and CDR2 FYEKMQ (reference sequence). The CDR3 loop spans 13 amino acids. Trimming cost V 6 bases and J 3 bases, with 12 bases left between them. Here the CDR3 DNA reads TGTGCCAGCAGAGGGACTGAAGACTACGAGCAGTACTTC. Amino acid sequence: CASRGTEDYEQYF.

The table lists this clonotype with many counts. The chain employs TRBV6-6 and TRBJ2-7, with D perhaps TRBD2 (5 bases). The CDR3 runs to 12 residues. Trimming left V 6 bases short and J 8 bases short, with 14 bases between. Germline V lookup: CDR1 MNHNY, CDR2 SVGAGI (reference sequence). CDR3 loop: CASSSPGRKQYF. CDR3 bases: TGTGCCAGCAGCTCCCCGGGAAGGAAGCAGTACTTC.

This clonotype showed up many times. The chain uses TRBV11-2 and TRBJ2-3; 8 nucleotides agree with TRBD2. The J segment lost 2 bases and the V segment lost 4 bases, leaving 8 bases of the junction unmatched. The CDR3 loop spans 16 amino acids. Per the germline V gene, CDR1 is SGHAT and CDR2 is FQNNGV. The CDR3 loop reads CASSSLRGGVTDTQYF. The CDR3 DNA reads as TGTGCCAGCAGCTCACTACGGGGGGGGGTCACAGATACGCAGTATTTT.

The gene calls are TRBV27 and TRBJ2-2; 8 bases are shared with TRBD2. CDR3 size: 14 residues. The ends lost 2 bases at V and 5 bases at J; junction bases unmatched: 1. The germline V gene has CDR1 MNHEY and CDR2 SMNVEV (reference sequence). For the CDR3, the DNA is TGTGCCAGCAGTTTAGCGGGGGGAACCGGGGAGCTGTTTTTT. This sequence encodes CASSLAGGTGELFF.

This clonotype was counted many times. The gene calls are TRBV20-1 and TRBJ2-3; no clear D gene. This CDR3 spans 12 amino acids. Germline CDR1 DFQATT, CDR2 SNEGSKA (reference sequence). V was trimmed by 3 bases and J by 7 bases, leaving 11 bases between them. The CDR3 nucleotides are TGCAGTGCTAGCACTCCGGCAAATACGCAGTATTTT. This translates into CSASTPANTQYF.

This clonotype came up many times. The gene calls are TRBV4-3 and TRBJ1-1; possible D gene TRBD1, 5 bases. The germline gives CDR1 LGHNA, CDR2 YSLEER. V was pared by 0 bases and J by 5 bases, with 13 bases between. This CDR3 comprises 15 residues. The DNA for the CDR3 is TGCGCCAGCAGCCAAGACAGGGCCAGTAGGACTGAAGCTTTCTTT. It is translated as CASSQDRASRTEAFF.

This clonotype was counted at least ten times. This chain links TRBV4-3 with TRBJ2-1; D not resolved. V lost 0 bases and J 0 bases, leaving 18 bases between the germline ends. Germline lookup yields CDR1 LGHNA and CDR2 YSLEER. The CDR3 loop spans 19 amino acids. CDR3 in amino acids: CASSQDFLRAKSSYNEQFF. The CDR3 region has the DNA TGCGCCAGCAGCCAAGACTTTTTAAGGGCCAAAAGCTCCTACAATGAGCAGTTCTTC.

The CDR3 DNA is TGCAGCGCTCCCGGCGGTAGCACAGATACGCAGTATTTT. It translates to CSAPGGSTDTQYF. The rearrangement links TRBV29-1 to TRBJ2-3, with D unclear. The V and J ends lost 7 bases and 0 bases respectively, with 11 bases between them. The germline V gene has CDR1 SQVTM and CDR2 ANQGSEA. The CDR3 runs 13 residues.

This clonotype was found many times. The chain is built from TRBV7-2 and TRBJ2-3; D gene unclear. Per germline, CDR1 SGHTA and CDR2 FQGNSA. The CDR3 runs to 13 residues. The V end lost 1 base, the J end lost 4 bases, and 6 bases lay between the germline ends. The CDR3 spells CASSLVGPDTQYF. The CDR3 DNA reads as TGTGCCAGCAGCTTAGTAGGCCCAGATACGCAGTATTTT.

This clonotype was observed many times. J is TRBJ2-3 and V is TRBV7-2, with D tentatively TRBD1 or TRBD2 (5 bases each). V was cut by 0 bases and J by 4 bases, with 8 bases left in between. Germline V lookup: CDR1 SGHTA, CDR2 FQGNSA. This CDR3 region has 14 residues. CDR3 sequence (DNA): TGTGCCAGCAGCTTAGCTCGGGACGCAGATACGCAGTATTTT. It codes for CASSLARDADTQYF.

This clonotype was seen a few times. This rearrangement joins TRBV30 to TRBJ1-2; D uncertain. Between the trimmed V and J ends, which lost 5 bases and 10 bases, there was a span of 23 bases. The germline gives CDR1 GTSNPN, CDR2 SVGIG (reference sequence). The CDR3 sequence is 14 residues long. CDR3 region: CAWSPLGSGSSYTF. The DNA of the CDR3 is TGTGCCTGGTCGCCCCTTGGGAGCGGCTCTTCCTACACCTTC.

The chain links TRBV20-1 to TRBJ2-3; 8 bases map to TRBD2. CDR3 length: 14 amino acids. Trimming removed 5 bases from V and 2 bases from J; junction bases left unmatched: 6. From germline, CDR1 is DFQATT and CDR2 SNEGSKA (reference sequence). CDR3 sequence: CSAFIAGTTDTQYF. CDR3 in DNA: TGCAGTGCTTTTATAGCGGGGACCACAGATACGCAGTATTTT.

This clonotype was seen repeatedly, ten times or more. The chain recombines TRBV4-3 with TRBJ2-2; possible D gene TRBD1, 5 bases. Trimming stripped 2 bases from V and 3 bases from J, with 13 bases between. This CDR3 comprises 16 residues. The germline V gene encodes CDR1 LGHNA and CDR2 YSLEER. CDR3 sequence reads: CASSQSPGRDTGELFF. Written as DNA, the CDR3 is TGCGCCAGCAGCCAAAGCCCCGGCAGGGACACCGGGGAGCTGTTTTTT.

In this sample, this clonotype turned up many times. The V call is TRBV4-2, the J call TRBJ1-1, with D uncertain. There are 15 residues in the CDR3. The germline V and J ends were trimmed by 1 base and 1 base, with 10 bases remaining between them. Germline loops: CDR1 LGHNA, CDR2 YNFKEQ. The CDR3 is CASSQAWQQNTEAFF. The CDR3, as DNA: TGTGCCAGCAGCCAAGCGTGGCAGCAGAACACTGAAGCTTTCTTT.

This clonotype was found many times. The chain links TRBV6-1 to TRBJ1-1, with D unclear. V dropped 5 bases and J dropped 0 bases, with 7 bases sitting between them. This CDR3 has 13 residues. Germline CDR1 reads MNHNS; CDR2 reads SASEGT. CDR3 residues: CASSIEVNTEAFF. As DNA, the CDR3 is TGTGCCAGCAGTATAGAAGTGAACACTGAAGCTTTCTTT.

This clonotype appeared many times. The rearrangement links TRBV4-3 to TRBJ2-4; D call uncertain. CDR3 length: 15 residues. V lost 0 bases to trimming and J lost 0 bases, with 6 bases between them. The germline V gene encodes CDR1 LGHNA and CDR2 YSLEER. CDR3 DNA sequence: TGCGCCAGCAGCCAAGACGGCCTAGCCAAAAACATTCAGTACTTC. Translation: CASSQDGLAKNIQYF.